This T cell receptor beta chain was recorded in a study of human thymus T cells. Profiling relied on immunoSEQ multiplex PCR, and the TCRdb table lists in-frame clones only, not all of them. The repertoire has tens of thousands of clones, roughly 94% of them found once; the top ten carry about 0.03%. Germline V gives CDR1 MNHEY, CDR2 SVGAGI. The CDR3 extends over 13 residues, inclusive of both ends. Study-wide results and limits: In thymic and blood repertoires alike, V and J usage looked biased. Related studies found that unrelated individuals share highly overlapping thymic repertoires.

Surgeons resected thymus tissue during corrective heart surgery. Those donating were healthy Finnish infants in corrective surgery for congenital heart defects. In the case of this clone: What it binds is not known. This is likely a read error, given that the CDR3 carries no conserved phenylalanine or tryptophan at its end. No DNA is shown, since the ends of the CDR3 on it are uncertain; the CDR3 is the one TCRdb lists.

Sequenced input: thymus tissue. The sequence was obtained from a girl under three years old with a congenital heart defect but otherwise immunologically healthy. The chain combines TRBV6-5 with TRBJ1-2. The CDR3: CASSYSKGSGWKY.